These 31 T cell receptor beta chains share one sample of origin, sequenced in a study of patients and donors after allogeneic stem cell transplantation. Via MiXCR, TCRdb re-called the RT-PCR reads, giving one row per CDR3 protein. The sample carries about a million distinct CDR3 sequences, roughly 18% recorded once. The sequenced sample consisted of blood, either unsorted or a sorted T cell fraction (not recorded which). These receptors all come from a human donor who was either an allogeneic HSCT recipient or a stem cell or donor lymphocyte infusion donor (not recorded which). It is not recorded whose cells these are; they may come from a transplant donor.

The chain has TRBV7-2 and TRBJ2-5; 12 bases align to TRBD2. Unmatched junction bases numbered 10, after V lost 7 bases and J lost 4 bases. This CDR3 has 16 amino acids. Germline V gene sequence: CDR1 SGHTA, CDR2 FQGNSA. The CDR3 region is CASMASGGAFGETQYF. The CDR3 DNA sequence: TGTGCCAGCATGGCTAGCGGGGGGGCGTTTGGAGAGACCCAGTACTTC. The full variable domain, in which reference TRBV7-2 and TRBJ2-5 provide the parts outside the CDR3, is GAGVSQSPSNKVTEKGKDVELRCDPISGHTALYWYRQSLGQGLEFLIYFQGNSAPDKSGLPSDRFSAERTGGSVSTLTIQRTQQEDSAVYLCASMASGGAFGETQYFGPGTRLLVL.

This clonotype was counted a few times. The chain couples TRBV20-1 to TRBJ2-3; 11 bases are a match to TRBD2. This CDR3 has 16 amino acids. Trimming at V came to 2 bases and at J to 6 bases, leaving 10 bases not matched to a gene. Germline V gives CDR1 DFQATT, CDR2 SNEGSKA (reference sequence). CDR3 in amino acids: CSARQIPTSGKDTQYF. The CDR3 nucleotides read TGCAGTGCTAGACAAATACCGACTAGCGGGAAGGATACGCAGTATTTT.

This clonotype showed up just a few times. The CDR3 sequence is CASSKLGQGVSNQPQHF. CDR3 DNA: TGTGCCAGCAGTAAATTAGGACAGGGCGTTAGCAATCAGCCCCAGCATTTT. This rearrangement joins TRBV27 to TRBJ1-5; TRBD1 matches 8 bases. Per the germline V gene, CDR1 is MNHEY and CDR2 is SMNVEV (reference sequence). Trimming at V came to 5 bases and at J to 0 bases, leaving 9 bases not matched to a gene. The CDR3 has 17 residues.

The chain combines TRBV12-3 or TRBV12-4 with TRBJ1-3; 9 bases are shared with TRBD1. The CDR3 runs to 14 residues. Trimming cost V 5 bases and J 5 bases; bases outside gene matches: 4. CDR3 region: CASSLTGGRNTIYF. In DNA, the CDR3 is TGTGCCAGCAGTCTCACAGGGGGCCGAAACACCATATATTTT.

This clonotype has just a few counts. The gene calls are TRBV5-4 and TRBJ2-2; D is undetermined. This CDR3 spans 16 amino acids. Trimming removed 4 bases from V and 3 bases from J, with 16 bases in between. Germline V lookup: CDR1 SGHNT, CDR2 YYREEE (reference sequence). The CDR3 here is CASSRDTLRDTGELFF. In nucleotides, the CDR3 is TGTGCCAGCAGCAGAGACACCCTCCGGGACACCGGGGAGCTGTTTTTT. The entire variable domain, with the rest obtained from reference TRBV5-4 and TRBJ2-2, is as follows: ETGVTQSPTHLIKTRGQQVTLRCSSQSGHNTVSWYQQALGQGPQFIFQYYREEENGRGNFPPRFSGLQFPNYSSELNVNALELDDSALYLCASSRDTLRDTGELFFGEGSRLTVL.

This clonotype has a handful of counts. CDR3 bases: TGTGCCAGCAGGGGGGACAGGGTAAATGAAAAACTGTTTTTT. It codes for CASRGDRVNEKLFF. This chain uses TRBV12-3 or TRBV12-4 with TRBJ1-4; 9 nucleotides line up with TRBD1. Trimming cost V 6 bases and J 5 bases; bases outside gene matches: 4. The CDR3 has 14 residues.

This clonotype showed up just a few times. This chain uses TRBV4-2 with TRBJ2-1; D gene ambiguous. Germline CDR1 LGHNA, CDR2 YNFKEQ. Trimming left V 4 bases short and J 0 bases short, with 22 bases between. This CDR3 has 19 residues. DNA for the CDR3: TGTGCCAGCAGCCCATGGGGTAGTTTAGGAGTAGTCTCCTACAATGAGCAGTTCTTC. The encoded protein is CASSPWGSLGVVSYNEQFF.

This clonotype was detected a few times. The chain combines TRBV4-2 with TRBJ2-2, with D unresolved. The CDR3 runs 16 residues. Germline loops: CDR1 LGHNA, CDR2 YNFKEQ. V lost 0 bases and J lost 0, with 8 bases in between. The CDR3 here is CASSQEQFANTGELFF. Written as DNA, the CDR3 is TGTGCCAGCAGCCAAGAGCAGTTCGCGAACACCGGGGAGCTGTTTTTT.

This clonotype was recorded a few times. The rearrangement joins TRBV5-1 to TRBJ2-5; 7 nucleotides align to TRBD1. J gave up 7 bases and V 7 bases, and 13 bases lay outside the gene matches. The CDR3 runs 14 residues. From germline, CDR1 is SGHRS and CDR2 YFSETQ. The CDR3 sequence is CASFHPDRAGTQYF. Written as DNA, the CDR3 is TGCGCCAGCTTCCATCCCGACAGGGCTGGGACCCAGTACTTC.

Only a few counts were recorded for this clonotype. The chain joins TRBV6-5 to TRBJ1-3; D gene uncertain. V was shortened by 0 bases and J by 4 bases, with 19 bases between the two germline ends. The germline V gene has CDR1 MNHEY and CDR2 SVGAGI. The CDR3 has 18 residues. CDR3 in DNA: TGTGCCAGCAGTTACTCGATTTCTGCAGGAAGGCGGGGAAACACCATATATTTT. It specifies CASSYSISAGRRGNTIYF.

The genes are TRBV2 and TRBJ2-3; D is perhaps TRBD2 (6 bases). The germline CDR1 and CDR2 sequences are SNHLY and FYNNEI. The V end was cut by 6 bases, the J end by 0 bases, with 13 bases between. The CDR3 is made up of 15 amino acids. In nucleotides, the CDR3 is TGTGCCAGCAGCGAATGGGGGACTAGCACAGATACGCAGTATTTT. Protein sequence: CASSEWGTSTDTQYF.

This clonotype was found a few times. As DNA, the CDR3 is TGTGCCAGCAGCCAAGATCCGCAGGGGAAGAACACCGGGGAGCTGTTTTTT. Amino acids: CASSQDPQGKNTGELFF. The V and J genes are TRBV4-2 and TRBJ2-2, with a tentative D call TRBD1 (6 bases). This CDR3 contains 17 residues. Germline loops: CDR1 LGHNA, CDR2 YNFKEQ. The ends were cut back, 0 bases at V and 1 base at J, with 12 bases in the middle.

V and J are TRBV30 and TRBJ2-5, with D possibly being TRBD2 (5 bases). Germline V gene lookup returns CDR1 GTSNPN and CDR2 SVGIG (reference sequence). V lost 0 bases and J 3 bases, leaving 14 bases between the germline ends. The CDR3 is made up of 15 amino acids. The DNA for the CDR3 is TGTGCCTGGAGTGTACGAGGCCGGGGTGAAGAGACCCAGTACTTC. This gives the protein CAWSVRGRGEETQYF. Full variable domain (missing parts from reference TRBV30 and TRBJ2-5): SQTIHQWPATLVQPVGSPLSLECTVEGTSNPNLYWYRQAAGRGLQLLFYSVGIGQISSEVPQNLSASRPQDRQFILSSKKLLLSDSGFYLCAWSVRGRGEETQYFGPGTRLLVL.

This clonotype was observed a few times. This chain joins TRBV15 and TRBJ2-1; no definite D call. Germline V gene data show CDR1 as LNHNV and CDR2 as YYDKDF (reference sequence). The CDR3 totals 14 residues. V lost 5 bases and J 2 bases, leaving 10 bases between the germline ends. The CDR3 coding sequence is TGTGCCACCAGCGGGCTTACTGCCTACAATGAGCAGTTCTTC. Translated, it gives CATSGLTAYNEQFF.

The DNA for the CDR3 is TGTGCCACACACAGGGGGGGCAATGAGCAGTTCTTC. It specifies CATHRGGNEQFF. The chain carries TRBV12-3 or TRBV12-4 and TRBJ2-1; possibly TRBD1 for D (8 bases). The CDR3 loop spans 12 amino acids. The V end was cut by 10 bases, the J end by 6 bases, with 13 bases between.

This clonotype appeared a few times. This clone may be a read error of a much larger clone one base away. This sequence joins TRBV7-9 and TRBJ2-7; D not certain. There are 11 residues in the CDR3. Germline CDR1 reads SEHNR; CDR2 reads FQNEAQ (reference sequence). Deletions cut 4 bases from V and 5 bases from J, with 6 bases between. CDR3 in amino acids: CASSSWDEQYF. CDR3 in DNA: TGTGCCAGCAGCTCATGGGACGAGCAGTACTTC.

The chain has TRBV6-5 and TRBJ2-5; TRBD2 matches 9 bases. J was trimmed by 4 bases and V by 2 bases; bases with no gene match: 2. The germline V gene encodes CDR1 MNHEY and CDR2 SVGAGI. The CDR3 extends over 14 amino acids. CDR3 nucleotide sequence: TGTGCCAGCAGTTACATTAGCGGGAGAGAGACCCAGTACTTC. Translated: CASSYISGRETQYF.

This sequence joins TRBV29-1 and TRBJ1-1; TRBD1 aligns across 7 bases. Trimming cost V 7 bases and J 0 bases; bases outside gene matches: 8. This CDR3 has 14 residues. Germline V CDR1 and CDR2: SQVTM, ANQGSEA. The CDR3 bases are TGCAGCGGACAGGACAGGAGCATGAACACTGAAGCTTTCTTT. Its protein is CSGQDRSMNTEAFF.

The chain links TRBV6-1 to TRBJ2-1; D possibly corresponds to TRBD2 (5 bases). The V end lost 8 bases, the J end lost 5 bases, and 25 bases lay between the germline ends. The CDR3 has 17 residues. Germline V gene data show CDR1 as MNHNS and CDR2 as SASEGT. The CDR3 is CASASMGLARVDNEQFF. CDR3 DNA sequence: TGTGCCAGCGCTTCAATGGGCCTGGCGCGGGTTGACAATGAGCAGTTCTTC.

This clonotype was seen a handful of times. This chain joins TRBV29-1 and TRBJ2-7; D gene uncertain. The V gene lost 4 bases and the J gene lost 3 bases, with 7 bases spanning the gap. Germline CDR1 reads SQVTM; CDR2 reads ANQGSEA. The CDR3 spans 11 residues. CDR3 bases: TGCAGCGTTGCGGCTAACTACGAGCAGTACTTC. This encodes CSVAANYEQYF.

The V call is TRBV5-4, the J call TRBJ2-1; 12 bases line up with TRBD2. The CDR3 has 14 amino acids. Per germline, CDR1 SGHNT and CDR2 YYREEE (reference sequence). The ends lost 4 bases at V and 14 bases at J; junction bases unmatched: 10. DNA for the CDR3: TGTGCCAGCAGCGATCGACTAGCGGGAGATCTGGAGTTCTTC. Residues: CASSDRLAGDLEFF. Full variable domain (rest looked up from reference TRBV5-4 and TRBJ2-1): ETGVTQSPTHLIKTRGQQVTLRCSSQSGHNTVSWYQQALGQGPQFIFQYYREEENGRGNFPPRFSGLQFPNYSSELNVNALELDDSALYLCASSDRLAGDLEFFGPGTRLTVL.

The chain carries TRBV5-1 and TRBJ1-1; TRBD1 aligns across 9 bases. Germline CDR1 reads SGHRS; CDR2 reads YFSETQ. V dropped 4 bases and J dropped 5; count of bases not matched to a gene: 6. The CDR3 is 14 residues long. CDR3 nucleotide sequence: TGCGCCAGCAGCCCAGACAGGGGGATGACTGAAGCTTTCTTT. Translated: CASSPDRGMTEAFF.

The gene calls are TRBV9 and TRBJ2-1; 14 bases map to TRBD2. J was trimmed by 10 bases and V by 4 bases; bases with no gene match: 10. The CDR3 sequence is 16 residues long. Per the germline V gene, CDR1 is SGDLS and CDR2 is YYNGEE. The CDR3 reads CASSPEGTSGSEEQFF. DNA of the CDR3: TGTGCCAGCAGCCCAGAGGGGACTAGCGGGAGCGAGGAGCAGTTCTTC.

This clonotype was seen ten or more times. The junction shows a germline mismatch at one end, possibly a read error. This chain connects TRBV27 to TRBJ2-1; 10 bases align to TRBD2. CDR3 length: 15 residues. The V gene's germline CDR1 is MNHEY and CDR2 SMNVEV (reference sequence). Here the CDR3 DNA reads TGCGCCAGCAGCCCAGGGACTAGCGCCTACAATGAGCAGTTCTTC. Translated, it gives CASSPGTSAYNEQFF.

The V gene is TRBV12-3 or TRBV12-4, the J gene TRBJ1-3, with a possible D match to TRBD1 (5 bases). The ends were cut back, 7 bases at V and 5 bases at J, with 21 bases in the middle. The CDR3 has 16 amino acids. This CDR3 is CASTILRTRVRNTIYF. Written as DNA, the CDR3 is TGTGCCAGCACCATTCTTCGGACACGGGTTAGAAACACCATATATTTT.

CDR3 coding DNA: TGCGCCAGCAGCCCCGCGGGACTCTCCGGGGAGCTGTTTTTT. Its protein is CASSPAGLSGELFF. The chain carries TRBV4-1 and TRBJ2-2, with D maybe TRBD2 (6 bases). Trimming removed 4 bases from V and 6 bases from J, with 12 bases in between. The germline V gene encodes CDR1 MGHRA and CDR2 YSYEKL. This CDR3 has 14 amino acids.

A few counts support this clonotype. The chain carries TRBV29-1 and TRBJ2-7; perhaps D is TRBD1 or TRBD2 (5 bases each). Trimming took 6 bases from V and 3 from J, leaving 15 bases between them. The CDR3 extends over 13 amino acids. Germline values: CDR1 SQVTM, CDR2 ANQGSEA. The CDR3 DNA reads TGCAGCGTACTAGGAGTGACAGTCTACGAGCAGTACTTC. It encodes CSVLGVTVYEQYF.

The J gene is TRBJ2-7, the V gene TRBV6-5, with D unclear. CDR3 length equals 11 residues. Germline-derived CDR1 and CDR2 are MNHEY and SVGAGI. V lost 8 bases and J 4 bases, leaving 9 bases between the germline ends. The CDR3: CASAAGYEQYF. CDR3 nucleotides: TGTGCCAGCGCCGCCGGGTACGAGCAGTACTTC.

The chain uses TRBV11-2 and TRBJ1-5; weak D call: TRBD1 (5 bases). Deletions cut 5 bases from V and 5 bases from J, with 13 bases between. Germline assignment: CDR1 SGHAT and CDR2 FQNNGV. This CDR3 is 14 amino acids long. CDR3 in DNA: TGTGCCAGCAGCCCAGCGGGGGGATATCAGCCCCAGCATTTT. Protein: CASSPAGGYQPQHF.

The CDR3 DNA reads as TGTGCCAGCAGCGTAGGACAGAGAATTTACAATGAGCAGTTCTTC. This gives the protein CASSVGQRIYNEQFF. V usage is TRBV9 and J usage is TRBJ2-1, with a weak D call TRBD1 (5 bases). This CDR3 is built from 15 residues. Germline V gene lookup returns CDR1 SGDLS and CDR2 YYNGEE. Trimming took 0 bases from V and 4 from J, leaving 11 bases between them.

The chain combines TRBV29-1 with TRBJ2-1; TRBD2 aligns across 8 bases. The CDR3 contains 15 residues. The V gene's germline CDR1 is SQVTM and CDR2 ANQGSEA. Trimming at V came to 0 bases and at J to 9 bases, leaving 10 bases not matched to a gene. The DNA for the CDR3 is TGCAGCGTTGAAGATGGTGGACTAGCTAGTAGTGAGCAGTTCTTC. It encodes CSVEDGGLASSEQFF.